The sequence of this T cell receptor (beta chain) was determined in a study of CD8 T cells in Susac syndrome. Overall study findings and caveats: That the number of individuals in its TCR sequencing and HLA analysis was relatively small was acknowledged by the study.

Random hexamers served to reverse transcribe roughly 0.45 to 1 ug RNA. Amplification of TCR beta CDR3 was carried out by immunoSEQ multiplex PCR, which covered 54 Vbeta and 13 Jbeta segments. MiXCR, applied by TCRdb to the immunoSEQ multiplex PCR reads, yields one record per CDR3 protein. This table holds 250,000 to 300,000 distinct CDR3 sequences, 65% to 90% found once. The sequenced target, TCR beta, came from blood CD8+ and CD4+ T cells. Negative isolation yielded CD8+ and CD4+ T cells; FACS enriched TEMRA cells. To note about this clonotype: Its matching antigen is unknown.

The CDR3 has 12 amino acids. With 1 base removed from V and 6 bases from J, the gap between germline ends came to 9 bases. In germline, CDR1 is SQVTM, CDR2 ANQGSEA. The TCR originated in a human donor with multiple sclerosis. J is TRBJ1-1 and V is TRBV29-1; D is unclear. Input material: CD8+ T cells from PBMCs. CDR3 DNA sequence: TGCAGCGTTGAAGGGAGTTCGGCTGAAGCTTTCTTT. Translating gives CSVEGSSAEAFF.